This TCR beta chain was recovered during a study of blood T cell repertoires in COVID-19. Overall study context: The study drew acute and convalescent COVID-19 samples from the United States, Italy and Spain. Sources were T cells, B-cell-depleted T cells, or PBMCs; the material itself was cDNA or gDNA.

V lost 6 bases to trimming and J lost 0 bases; unmatched junction nucleotides: 4. CDR1 SQVTM and CDR2 ANQGSEA come from the germline V gene. The length of the CDR3 is 15 residues. Measured with immunoSEQ multiplex PCR; TCRdb has only the in-frame clones, and not every one. The sample holds under 300,000 clones, around 88% seen once. The chain recombines TRBV29-1 with TRBJ2-3; 12 nucleotides match TRBD2. This TCR was sampled from a woman aged 40 to 50 with acute COVID-19. The sample taken for sequencing was PBMCs or T cells enriched from blood (not recorded which). The chain's CDR3 is CSVRTSGVSTDTQYF. CDR3 nucleotides: TGCAGCGTAAGGACTAGCGGGGTTAGCACAGATACGCAGTATTTT.